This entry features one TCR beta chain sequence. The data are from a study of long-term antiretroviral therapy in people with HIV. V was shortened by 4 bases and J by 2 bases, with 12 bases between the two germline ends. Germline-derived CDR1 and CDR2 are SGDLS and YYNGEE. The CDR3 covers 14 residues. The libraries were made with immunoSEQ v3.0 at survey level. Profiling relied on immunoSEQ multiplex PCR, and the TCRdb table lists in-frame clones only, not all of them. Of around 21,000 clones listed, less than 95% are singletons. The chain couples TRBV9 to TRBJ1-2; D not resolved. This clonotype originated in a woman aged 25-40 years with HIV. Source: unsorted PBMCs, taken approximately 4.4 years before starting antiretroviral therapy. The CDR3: CASSPVGSNYGYTF. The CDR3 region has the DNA TGTGCCAGCAGCCCAGTCGGGTCCAACTATGGCTACACCTTC. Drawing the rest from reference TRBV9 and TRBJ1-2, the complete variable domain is DSGVTQTPKHLITATGQRVTLRCSPRSGDLSVYWYQQSLDQGLQFLIQYYNGEERAKGNILERFSAQQFPDLHSELNLSSLELGDSALYFCASSPVGSNYGYTFGSGTRLTVV.